The 23 T cell receptor beta chains reported below all come from one sample, sequenced in a study of graft-versus-host responses after intestinal transplantation. The method was immunoSEQ multiplex PCR; TCRdb's version includes in-frame clones alone and lacks a portion of them. The profile shows 5,000 or so clones, approximately 68% of them singletons. Lymphocytes from graft epithelium and lamina propria were isolated. Here the sequenced sample was ileum tissue, taken 254 days after intestinal transplant. The receptors derive from a human patient who received an intestinal transplant, so some T cells may come from the graft donor.

Concerning this clone: One end of the junction fails to match germline, which may point to a read error. This CDR3 reads CARSWTGGGGNEKLFF. For the CDR3, the DNA is TGTGCCCGGAGTTGGACAGGAGGGGGTGGAAATGAAAAACTGTTTTTT. The chain couples TRBV30 to TRBJ1-4, with 7 bases matching TRBD1. Germline V CDR1 and CDR2: GTSNPN, SVGIG (reference sequence). The CDR3 sequence is 16 residues long.

V gene TRBV6-4 combines with J gene TRBJ2-1, with 11 positions matching TRBD2. Per the germline V gene, CDR1 is MRHNA and CDR2 is SNTAGT. The CDR3 has 15 amino acids. With 0 bases clipped from V and 10 bases from J, the junction kept 5 bases outside the gene matches. The CDR3 coding sequence is TGTGCCAGCAGTGACTCTAGCGGGGGGGCCAGCGAGCAGTTCTTC. Translating gives CASSDSSGGASEQFF.

This rearrangement joins TRBV6-4 to TRBJ2-7, with TRBD1 matching 8 bases. CDR3 length equals 13 residues. V shed 11 bases, J shed 0 bases, and the junction held 6 bases outside the gene matches. CDR1 MRHNA and CDR2 SNTAGT come from the germline V gene. This CDR3 is CARGQASSYEQYF. CDR3 DNA sequence: TGTGCCCGGGGACAGGCCAGCTCCTACGAGCAGTACTTC.

This clone was found a few times. This chain connects TRBV2 to TRBJ1-1, with 8 bases that match TRBD1. The ends lost 8 bases at V and 1 base at J; junction bases unmatched: 6. Per germline, CDR1 SNHLY and CDR2 FYNNEI. This CDR3 spans 14 amino acids. The CDR3 region is CASGKTGENTEAFF. The CDR3 nucleotides are TGTGCCAGCGGGAAGACAGGGGAGAACACTGAAGCTTTCTTT.

The chain recombines TRBV4-3 with TRBJ1-2; 7 nucleotides match TRBD1. The CDR3 loop spans 18 amino acids. CDR1 LGHNA and CDR2 YSLEER come from the germline V gene. V shed 5 bases, J shed 3 bases, and the junction held 18 bases outside the gene matches. The DNA for the CDR3 is TGCGCCAGCAGCTTTCTTCCCCTGCAGGGGCAGGGGGACTATGGCTACACCTTC. Translating gives CASSFLPLQGQGDYGYTF.

In its sample, this clone was seen a few times. CDR3 loop: CASSASGGGTYEQYF. The CDR3 nucleotides read TGCGCCAGCAGCGCGAGCGGGGGGGGAACCTACGAGCAGTACTTC. The chain joins TRBV5-1 to TRBJ2-7; 10 bases line up with TRBD2. Trimming took 4 bases from V and 2 from J; bases not matched to a gene: 6. Germline V CDR1 and CDR2: SGHRS, YFSETQ. The CDR3 covers 15 residues.

The chain has TRBV4-1 and TRBJ1-1; no clear D gene. CDR1 and CDR2 (germline): MGHRA, YSYEKL. Trimming stripped 4 bases from V and 6 bases from J, with 21 bases between. CDR3 size: 16 residues. CDR3 loop: CASSPLIRGSFAEAFF. The DNA for the CDR3 is TGCGCCAGCAGCCCTCTCATAAGAGGGTCGTTCGCTGAAGCTTTCTTT.

This chain links TRBV5-1 with TRBJ2-3, with TRBD2 identical over 9 bases. Germline V gives CDR1 SGHRS, CDR2 YFSETQ. With 0 bases clipped from V and 0 bases from J, the junction kept 2 bases outside the gene matches. CDR3 length: 16 amino acids. CDR3 loop: CASSLGLAASTDTQYF. CDR3 coding DNA: TGCGCCAGCAGCTTGGGACTAGCGGCTAGCACAGATACGCAGTATTTT.

The CDR3 here is CASIFGGGEQFF. As DNA, the CDR3 is TGTGCCAGCATCTTCGGGGGTGGTGAGCAGTTCTTC. The chain combines TRBV2 with TRBJ2-1, with D possibly TRBD2 on 6 matching bases. The CDR3 has 12 amino acids. V was clipped by 7 bases and J by 9 bases, with 13 bases between them. Looked up from germline, CDR1 is SNHLY and CDR2 is FYNNEI. Full variable domain (remainder filled in from reference TRBV2 and TRBJ2-1): EPEVTQTPSHQVTQMGQEVILRCVPISNHLYFYWYRQILGQKVEFLVSFYNNEISEKSEIFDDQFSVERPDGSNFTLKIRSTKLEDSAMYFCASIFGGGEQFFGPGTRLTVL.

This chain links TRBV14 with TRBJ2-1; 9 nucleotides agree with TRBD1. This CDR3 is built from 22 residues. V gave up 1 base and J gave up 4 bases; unmatched junction bases: 23. CDR1 and CDR2 (germline): SGHDN, FVKESK. DNA of the CDR3: TGTGCCAGCAGCCAAGGCACCGAACCGGGACAGGGAACCTTATTCCCATACAATGAGCAGTTCTTC. Protein product: CASSQGTEPGQGTLFPYNEQFF.

This chain joins TRBV6-1 and TRBJ2-3, with TRBD2 matching over 12 bases. The germline V gene has CDR1 MNHNS and CDR2 SASEGT. This CDR3 contains 15 residues. The ends lost 7 bases at V and 5 bases at J; junction bases unmatched: 7. CDR3 protein: CASTPLAGGQDTQYF. In DNA form, the CDR3 reads TGTGCCAGCACCCCCCTAGCGGGAGGGCAAGATACGCAGTATTTT.

The chain couples TRBV4-3 to TRBJ2-3; 10 bases fit TRBD2. Germline CDR1 is LGHNA and CDR2 is YSLEER. CDR3 length: 18 residues. Germline trimming cut 2 bases from V and 1 base from J; bases unmatched to any gene: 9. The CDR3 bases are TGCGCCAGCAGCCAACGGGGATTAGCGGGGGGCCGCACAGATACGCAGTATTTT. Encoded protein: CASSQRGLAGGRTDTQYF.

This chain uses TRBV6-1 with TRBJ2-7, with D unclear. This CDR3 comprises 14 residues. Germline V CDR1 and CDR2: MNHNS, SASEGT. Trimming left V 7 bases short and J 0 bases short, with 13 bases between. As DNA, the CDR3 is TGTGCCAGCAACCGAGAAGCGAGCTCCTACGAGCAGTACTTC. Translated, it gives CASNREASSYEQYF.

This clone appeared a few times. This chain connects TRBV6-4 to TRBJ1-6; TRBD1 agrees at 7 bases. Germline lookup yields CDR1 MRHNA and CDR2 SNTAGT. The ends lost 4 bases at V and 8 bases at J; junction bases unmatched: 8. This CDR3 has 15 amino acids. As DNA, the CDR3 is TGTGCCAGCAGTGGGGGGGCAGGGGGTGATTCACCCCTCCACTTT. Translating gives CASSGGAGGDSPLHF.

This chain joins TRBV4-1 and TRBJ1-1; TRBD1 agrees at 8 bases. The junction had 15 bases not matched to a gene; V was cut back by 4 bases and J by 5 bases. The CDR3 is 17 amino acids. Germline assignment: CDR1 MGHRA and CDR2 YSYEKL. The CDR3 DNA sequence: TGCGCCAGCAGCCGGCCAGGACAGGGCTTCTTGAGGACTGAAGCTTTCTTT. It encodes CASSRPGQGFLRTEAFF.

V and J are TRBV10-1 and TRBJ2-5; unclear D gene. With 6 bases removed from V and 2 bases from J, the gap between germline ends came to 7 bases. Germline values: CDR1 WNHNN, CDR2 SYGVQD (reference sequence). The CDR3 spans 12 residues. The CDR3 protein is CASRYLQETQYF. The CDR3, as DNA: TGCGCCAGCAGGTACTTACAAGAGACCCAGTACTTC.

This rearrangement joins TRBV15 to TRBJ2-2, with TRBD1 matching over 7 bases. V lost 0 bases and J lost 1; bases outside the gene matches: 5. Germline CDR1 is LNHNV and CDR2 is YYDKDF (reference sequence). The CDR3 is 17 residues long. In DNA, the CDR3 is TGTGCCACCAGCAGAGACAGGACAGGAGAGAACACCGGGGAGCTGTTTTTT. It codes for CATSRDRTGENTGELFF.

The rearrangement links TRBV27 to TRBJ2-1, with D hard to call. This CDR3 is built from 14 residues. Germline loops: CDR1 MNHEY, CDR2 SMNVEV (reference sequence). Trimming stripped 8 bases from V and 1 base from J, with 12 bases between. CDR3 sequence (DNA): TGTGCCAGCCGCCACGCCGAGTCCTACAATGAGCAGTTCTTC. It codes for CASRHAESYNEQFF.

Concerning this clone itself: The junction shows a germline mismatch at one end, possibly a read error. The chain uses TRBV2 and TRBJ2-7; 13 nucleotides agree with TRBD2. The germline gives CDR1 SNHLY, CDR2 FYNNEI. This CDR3 spans 15 amino acids. The CDR3 reads CASSEERTSGSPTDF. Written as DNA, the CDR3 is TGTGCCAGCAGTGAAGAGCGGACTAGCGGGAGCCCGACGGACTTC.

Here the CDR3 reads CASSLARGTEAFF. The CDR3 bases are TGTGCCAGCAGCTTAGCAAGGGGAACTGAAGCTTTCTTT. V usage is TRBV7-7 and J usage is TRBJ1-1; perhaps TRBD1 as D (5 bases). The CDR3 is made up of 13 amino acids. From germline, CDR1 is SSHAT and CDR2 FNYEAQ (reference sequence). V lost 0 bases, J lost 5 bases, and 7 bases lay in between. Together with reference TRBV7-7 and TRBJ1-1, the CDR3 gives the full variable domain: GAGVSQSPRYKVTKRGQDVTLRCDPISSHATLYWYQQALGQGPEFLTYFNYEAQPDKSGLPSDRFSAERPEGSISTLTIQRTEQRDSAMYRCASSLARGTEAFFGQGTRLTVV.

The V gene is TRBV5-6, the J gene TRBJ2-7; D gene unclear. V was trimmed by 0 bases and J by 0 bases, leaving 7 bases between them. Germline CDR1 reads SGHDT; CDR2 reads YYEEEE. The CDR3 length is 14 residues. In nucleotides, the CDR3 is TGTGCCAGCAGCTTGGCCGCTAGCTCCTACGAGCAGTACTTC. Amino acids: CASSLAASSYEQYF.

This chain uses TRBV27 with TRBJ2-3; 13 positions match TRBD2. The CDR3 runs to 16 residues. V shed 6 bases and J 6 bases; nucleotides not matched to a gene: 9. Germline CDR1 reads MNHEY; CDR2 reads SMNVEV (reference sequence). CDR3 DNA sequence: TGTGCCAGCAGCCCGAGACTAGCGGGGGGCCTTGATACGCAGTATTTT. It is translated as CASSPRLAGGLDTQYF.

CDR3 nucleotides: TGTGCCTGGTCCCACGGGACTGGAAACACCATATATTTT. Its protein is CAWSHGTGNTIYF. The chain joins TRBV30 to TRBJ1-3; D unresolved. Germline CDR1 is GTSNPN and CDR2 is SVGIG (reference sequence). The length of the CDR3 is 13 residues. V was shortened by 5 bases and J by 2 bases, with 10 bases between the two germline ends.